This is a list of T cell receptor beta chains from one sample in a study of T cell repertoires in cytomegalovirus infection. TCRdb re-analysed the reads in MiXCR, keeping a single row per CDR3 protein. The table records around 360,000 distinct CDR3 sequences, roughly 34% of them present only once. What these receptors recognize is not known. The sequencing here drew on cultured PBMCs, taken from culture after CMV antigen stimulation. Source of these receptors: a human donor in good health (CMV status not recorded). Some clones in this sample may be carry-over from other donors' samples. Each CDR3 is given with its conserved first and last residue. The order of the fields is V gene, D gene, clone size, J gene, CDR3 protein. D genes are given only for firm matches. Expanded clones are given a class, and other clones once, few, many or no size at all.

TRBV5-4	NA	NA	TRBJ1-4	CASSTGTENEKLFF
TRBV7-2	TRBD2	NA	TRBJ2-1	CASSVGLAGADEQFF
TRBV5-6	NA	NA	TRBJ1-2	CASSPAGARGYTF
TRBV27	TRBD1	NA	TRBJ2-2	CASSVGTGRSTGELFF
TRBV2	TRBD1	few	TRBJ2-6	CASSVRTGGSSGANVLTF
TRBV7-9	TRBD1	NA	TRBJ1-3	CASSFGQGAGNTIYF
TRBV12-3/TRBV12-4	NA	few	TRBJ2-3	CASSFEGRQVCTQYF
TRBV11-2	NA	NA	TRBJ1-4	CASSPGRTATNEKLFF
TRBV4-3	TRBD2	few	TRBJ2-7	CASSQEKTSGSLPYEQYF
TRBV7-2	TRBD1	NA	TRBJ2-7	CASSTGAVREQYF
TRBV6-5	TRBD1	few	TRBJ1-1	CASSYHRGGEAFF
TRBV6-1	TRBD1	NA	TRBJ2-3	CASSLNPGQGTDTQYF
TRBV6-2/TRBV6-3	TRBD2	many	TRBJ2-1	CASSLTSGSIAEQFF
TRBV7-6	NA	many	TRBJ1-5	CASSLSVGAGSNQPQHF
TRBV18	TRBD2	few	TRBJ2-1	CASSRSGSPYNEQFF